This TCR beta chain was documented in a study of blood T cells in healthy people across ages. Concerning this clonotype: Its cognate antigen is unknown. One junction end disagrees with the germline gene, perhaps due to a read error.

The CDR3 spans 14 residues. Germline values: CDR1 MNHEY, CDR2 SVGAGI. Study-wide results and caveats: Getting older went along with TCR beta diversity per million T cells dropping roughly linearly.

A second about 7 to 11 cycle PCR used barcoded and J-beta primers. One entry per CDR3 protein, called by TCRdb with MiXCR from the 5' RACE reads. This table has roughly 1.7 million distinct CDR3 sequences, roughly 32% appearing once. Healthy Russian Caucasian donors spanned ages about 6 to 100 years. Total RNA, at least 5.5 micrograms per sample, was extracted from PBMCs. The origin of this receptor is a woman in her twenties or thirties in good health. What was sequenced was blood. The rearrangement links TRBV6-5 to TRBJ1-1, with no clear D. The CDR3 bases are TGTGCCAGCAGTACCCCGGGTCTCAACAATGAAGCTTTCTTT. Translated: CASSTPGLNNEAFF.